The rows below give T cell receptor beta chains drawn from one sample of a study of response to subunit inactivated influenza vaccine. TCRdb independently ran MiXCR on the RT-PCR reads; one entry per CDR3 protein. The repertoire consists of about 570,000 distinct CDR3 sequences, with about 12% occurring once and the leading ten covering 10% to 13%. The sample here was PBMCs from blood, taken on the day of vaccination. The origin of the receptors is a man aged 45 to 65 who received an inactivated influenza vaccine. Each CDR3 is given with its conserved first and last residue. Fields, in order: CDR3 protein, CDR3 DNA, clone size, V gene, D gene, J gene. D genes are given only for firm matches. Where a row states a size, it is once, few, many or the class of an expanded clone; other rows omit it.

CASSTSGQQNIQYF,TGCGCCAGCAGCACCTCGGGACAGCAAAACATTCAGTACTTC,NA,TRBV5-1,TRBD1,TRBJ2-4
CASSLYSGEETQYF,TGTGCCAGCAGCTTATATTCAGGGGAAGAGACCCAGTACTTC,few,TRBV11-2,NA,TRBJ2-5
CASSRTGAAPISTDTQYF,TGTGCCAGCAGCCGGACAGGGGCTGCTCCGATCAGCACAGATACGCAGTATTTT,few,TRBV3-1,TRBD1,TRBJ2-3
CSARRGVRLAGDNEQFF,TGCAGTGCTAGACGGGGCGTCAGGCTAGCGGGAGACAATGAGCAGTTCTTC,NA,TRBV20-1,TRBD2,TRBJ2-1
CAISGQAGVSNEQFF,TGTGCCATCAGTGGCCAGGCCGGGGTTAGCAATGAGCAGTTCTTC,few,TRBV10-3,NA,TRBJ2-1
CACDRWLAGAGEQFF,TGTGCCTGCGATCGGTGGCTAGCGGGAGCGGGAGAGCAGTTCTTC,once,TRBV30,TRBD2,TRBJ2-1
CASSLASGQGVYEQYF,TGTGCCAGCAGCTTAGCGTCGGGACAGGGGGTCTACGAGCAGTACTTC,few,TRBV7-9,TRBD1,TRBJ2-7
CAWTPGWPDTQYF,TGTGCCTGGACCCCCGGGTGGCCAGATACGCAGTATTTT,few,TRBV30,NA,TRBJ2-3
CASAISGSSYNEQFF,TGTGCCAGTGCGATTAGCGGGAGCTCCTACAATGAGCAGTTCTTC,few,TRBV19,TRBD2,TRBJ2-1
CASSLRLRGSVGTTYNEQFF,TGTGCCAGCAGTTTGAGGTTAAGGGGTAGTGTTGGGACTACCTACAATGAGCAGTTCTTC,many,TRBV12-3/TRBV12-4,TRBD2,TRBJ2-1
CASSPRRSLSYEQYF,TGTGCCAGCAGCCCACGGCGGTCCCTTTCCTACGAGCAGTACTTC,few,TRBV7-8,NA,TRBJ2-7
CASSQAVSPSTDTQYF,TGTGCCAGCAGCCAGGCTGTGAGTCCTAGCACAGATACGCAGTATTTT,few,TRBV4-2,NA,TRBJ2-3
CASSSKDYGYTF,TGTGCCAGCAGCTCCAAGGATTATGGCTACACCTTC,few,TRBV12-3/TRBV12-4,NA,TRBJ1-2
CSVGHPQADEQFF,TGCAGCGTTGGTCATCCACAGGCCGATGAGCAGTTCTTC,NA,TRBV29-1,NA,TRBJ2-1
CASSQVGDEKLFF,TGCGCCAGCAGCCAAGTCGGGGATGAAAAACTGTTTTTT,few,TRBV4-3,NA,TRBJ1-4
CASSRRAVSGELFF,TGTGCCAGCAGCCGAAGGGCGGTCTCCGGGGAGCTGTTTTTT,NA,TRBV7-3,NA,TRBJ2-2
CASSLGTGILGELFF,TGCGCCAGCAGCTTGGGGACAGGAATTCTCGGGGAGCTGTTTTTT,few,TRBV5-1,TRBD1,TRBJ2-2
CASSLLTLLQGASNEQFF,TGTGCCAGCAGTTTATTAACCCTTTTACAGGGGGCGAGCAATGAGCAGTTCTTC,once,TRBV27,TRBD1,TRBJ2-1
CASSLRTGWKTNFYEQYF,TGCGCCAGCAGCTTGAGGACAGGGTGGAAGACCAACTTCTACGAGCAGTACTTC,NA,TRBV5-1,TRBD1,TRBJ2-7
CASSQGPASTEAFF,TGTGCCAGCAGCCAGGGGCCGGCGAGCACTGAAGCTTTCTTT,NA,TRBV7-6,NA,TRBJ1-1
CASSLRKGISGANVLTF,TGTGCCAGCAGTTTACGTAAAGGAATCTCTGGGGCCAACGTCCTGACTTTC,few,TRBV12-3/TRBV12-4,NA,TRBJ2-6
CASSLGAGLDGRNEQFF,TGCGCCAGCAGCTTGGGGGCGGGACTCGACGGACGCAATGAGCAGTTCTTC,NA,TRBV5-1,NA,TRBJ2-1
CASVAQPSADEQFF,TGCGCCAGCGTGGCCCAACCCAGCGCGGATGAGCAGTTCTTC,many,TRBV5-1,NA,TRBJ2-1
CASRTRQDEETQYF,TGTGCCAGCAGAACCAGACAGGACGAAGAGACCCAGTACTTC,many,TRBV28,NA,TRBJ2-5
CASSRYPPPTRGDTQYF,TGTGCCAGCAGTCGCTACCCGCCCCCAACGCGAGGAGATACGCAGTATTTT,NA,TRBV6-2/TRBV6-3,NA,TRBJ2-3
CASGRSGSVYNEQFF,TGTGCCAGTGGAAGAAGCGGGAGTGTCTACAATGAGCAGTTCTTC,few,TRBV19,TRBD2,TRBJ2-1
CASSSKTSGSHYEQYF,TGTGCCAGCAGCTCAAAGACTAGCGGGAGCCACTACGAGCAGTACTTC,many,TRBV7-8,TRBD2,TRBJ2-7
CASFLRVIDTEAFF,TGTGCCAGCTTCCTCAGGGTGATAGACACTGAAGCTTTCTTT,few,TRBV6-1,NA,TRBJ1-1
CASSLDYLDTQYF,TGCGCCAGCAGCTTGGACTATCTAGATACGCAGTATTTT,few,TRBV5-1,NA,TRBJ2-3
CASSQDNAGGEQFF,TGTGCCAGCAGCCAAGATAATGCGGGGGGTGAGCAGTTCTTC,NA,TRBV4-2,TRBD2,TRBJ2-1
CASSLGTTFSGANVLTF,TGTGCCAGCAGTTTAGGGACAACCTTCTCTGGGGCCAACGTCCTGACTTTC,few,TRBV27,NA,TRBJ2-6
CASTGERNTEAFF,TGTGCCAGCACAGGGGAAAGGAACACTGAAGCTTTCTTT,NA,TRBV2,NA,TRBJ1-1
CASSLGRGYGYTF,TGTGCCAGCAGCTTGGGCAGAGGCTATGGCTACACCTTC,NA,TRBV5-6,NA,TRBJ1-2
CASSQEGGAYNQPQHF,TGTGCCAGCAGCCAAGAAGGGGGGGCTTACAATCAGCCCCAGCATTTT,NA,TRBV4-2,NA,TRBJ1-5
CASSPRGGQANTGELFF,TGTGCCAGCAGCCCCCGGGGGGGACAGGCGAACACCGGGGAGCTGTTTTTT,few,TRBV4-2,NA,TRBJ2-2
CASSRGGFHGGELFF,TGTGCCAGCAGCCGAGGAGGGTTCCACGGTGGGGAGCTGTTTTTT,NA,TRBV12-3/TRBV12-4,NA,TRBJ2-2
CASSPDWGGPSYEQYF,TGTGCCAGCAGCCCGGATTGGGGCGGGCCGTCCTACGAGCAGTACTTC,few,TRBV7-9,NA,TRBJ2-7
CSVDTVGGGETQYF,TGCAGCGTTGATACGGTGGGGGGAGGAGAGACCCAGTACTTC,NA,TRBV29-1,NA,TRBJ2-5
CATSLAGGDTDTQYF,TGTGCCACCAGTCTAGCGGGGGGGGACACAGATACGCAGTATTTT,NA,TRBV24-1,TRBD2,TRBJ2-3
CASSLRIRGVGTDTQYF,TGTGCCAGCAGCTTACGAATCAGGGGCGTGGGCACAGATACGCAGTATTTT,NA,TRBV7-2,NA,TRBJ2-3
CASSLAPGGSSYEQYF,TGTGCCAGCAGCTTAGCCCCGGGGGGGAGCTCCTACGAGCAGTACTTC,few,TRBV7-9,TRBD2,TRBJ2-7